This TCR beta chain was observed in a study of blood T cell repertoires in COVID-19. As regards this clone: A read error may produce the germline difference seen at one junction end.

Per germline, CDR1 SGHNT and CDR2 YENEEA. The CDR3 is made up of 17 amino acids. The repertoire was sequenced with immunoSEQ multiplex PCR; TCRdb's copy has only in-frame clones and lacks some. The sample holds 360,000 or so clones, roughly 80% seen once. This TCR was recovered from a woman aged 45-65 years who had recovered from COVID-19. The chain uses TRBV11-3 and TRBJ1-6; no clear D. The sequencing sample was made of PBMCs or T cells enriched from blood (not recorded which). The CDR3 sequence is CASTLDVWTGENSPLHF. The CDR3 nucleotides read TGTGCCAGCACCTTAGACGTATGGACGGGAGAGAATTCACCCCTCCACTTT.